The rows below give T cell receptor beta chains drawn from one sample of a study of cytomegalovirus exposure and HLA in healthy donors. Assay: immunoSEQ multiplex PCR; the TCRdb copy retains only in-frame clones and omits some. This table holds approximately 120,000 clones, approximately 83% found once. The specimen was PBMCs. The receptors here all came from a middle-aged woman in good health and CMV-seropositive. CDR3s include the opening cysteine and the closing phenylalanine or tryptophan. A D gene is named only where the DNA matches it firmly. Clone size is given for some rows only: seen once, a few or many times, or a class if the clone is expanded.

size	J	D	V	DNA	CDR3
NA	TRBJ2-3	TRBD2	TRBV9	TGTGCCAGCAGCGGTAGCGGGAGGGCCGTCACAGATACGCAGTATTTT	CASSGSGRAVTDTQYF
few	TRBJ1-3	NA	TRBV18	TGTGCCAGCTCGCCAGACATCCACTCTGGAAACACCATATATTTT	CASSPDIHSGNTIYF
NA	TRBJ2-7	NA	TRBV14	TGTGCCAGCAGCCAAGGAGGCGTTTGGGGCCACTCCTACGAGCAGTACTTC	CASSQGGVWGHSYEQYF
NA	TRBJ1-1	TRBD1	TRBV27	TGTGCCAGCGGTCTGACAGGGCGCACTGAAGCTTTCTTT	CASGLTGRTEAFF
NA	TRBJ1-4	NA	TRBV6-6	TGTGCCAGCAGTTCCCAGGGTCAGGCAACTAATGAAAAACTGTTTTTT	CASSSQGQATNEKLFF
NA	TRBJ2-7	NA	TRBV29-1	TGCAGCGTTGAACTTCCTACCTACGAGCAGTACTTC	CSVELPTYEQYF
few	TRBJ2-5	NA	TRBV5-8	TGTGCCAGCAGCTTTGTTATACTATCCGATAAACGACAAGAGACCCAGTACTTC	CASSFVILSDKRQETQYF
NA	TRBJ2-3	TRBD2	TRBV9	TGTGCCAGCAGCCCGCGGGGAGGGGGCACAGATACGCAGTATTTT	CASSPRGGGTDTQYF
NA	TRBJ1-4	NA	TRBV5-6	TGTGCCAGCAGCTTGGCCGGGAACGAAAAACTGTTTTTT	CASSLAGNEKLFF
NA	TRBJ2-1	TRBD2	TRBV15	TGTGCCACCTCCGCGGTGGGGACTAGCGGGAGTGGGTCCTACAATGAGCAGTTCTTC	CATSAVGTSGSGSYNEQFF
few	TRBJ2-1	NA	TRBV2	TGTGCCAGCAGTTACCGGGTCGCTGTCTCCTACAATGAGCAGTTCTTC	CASSYRVAVSYNEQFF
NA	TRBJ2-7	NA	TRBV10-1	TGCGCCAGCAGGGAGGCTAGCGAGTACGAGCAGTACTTC	CASREASEYEQYF
NA	TRBJ2-2	NA	TRBV11-3	TGTGCCAGCAGCTCAGAACCTAGCTTGGCCGGGGAGCTGTTTTTT	CASSSEPSLAGELFF
NA	TRBJ2-5	NA	TRBV4-1	TGCGCCAGCAGCCAAGATGGGGTGGGGGGCCAAGAGACCCAGTACTTC	CASSQDGVGGQETQYF
NA	TRBJ1-4	TRBD1	TRBV13	TGTGCCAGCAGCTACAGGACAGGGGAGGGAGAAAAACTGTTTTTT	CASSYRTGEGEKLFF
NA	TRBJ2-3	TRBD2	TRBV11-2	TGTGCCAGCAGCTTAGGACTAGCGGGAGCAGATACGCAGTATTTT	CASSLGLAGADTQYF
NA	TRBJ2-1	NA	TRBV4-1	TGCGCCAGCAGCCAAGTAGTAGCTAGCCTCCATGAGCAGTTCTTC	CASSQVVASLHEQFF
NA	TRBJ2-2	NA	TRBV2	TGTGCCAGCAGTGAGGGTCGGCTAGCTGACTACACCGGGGAGCTGTTTTTT	CASSEGRLADYTGELFF
once	TRBJ2-2	TRBD1	TRBV5-4	TGTGCCAGCAGCTTCATCGGACAGGGGGCCGGGGAGCTGTTTTTT	CASSFIGQGAGELFF
few	TRBJ2-1	NA	TRBV29-1	TGCAGCGTTGAGAGCCCGGGGAGAGGGGGTAATGAGCAGTTCTTC	CSVESPGRGGNEQFF
few	TRBJ2-3	TRBD2	TRBV5-1	TGCGCCAGCAGAACGGGACTAGCGGGAGGACTATCTAGCACAGATACGCAGTATTTT	CASRTGLAGGLSSTDTQYF
NA	TRBJ1-2	NA	TRBV6-5	TGTGCCAGCAGTTACGCCCCAGCGGGCTATGGCTACACCTTC	CASSYAPAGYGYTF
NA	TRBJ2-3	TRBD2	TRBV30	TGTGCCTGGAGTGTATCGAGCGGGGGAGATACGCAGTATTTT	CAWSVSSGGDTQYF
few	TRBJ2-3	TRBD1	TRBV9	TGTGCCAGCAGCCCAAGAGGGGACAGGGGTGGAGATACGCAGTATTTT	CASSPRGDRGGDTQYF
NA	TRBJ1-1	NA	TRBV11-2	TGTGCCAGCCTTGCTCAGGGAATTGCTGAAGCTTTCTTT	CASLAQGIAEAFF
NA	TRBJ2-2	NA	TRBV9	TGTGCCAGCAGCGTAGGGGCAGGGGGGCTGAACACCGGGGAGCTGTTTTTT	CASSVGAGGLNTGELFF
NA	TRBJ2-1	TRBD2	TRBV19	TGTGCCAGTACAAGGACTAGCGGCCATCTCAGGCAGTTCTTC	CASTRTSGHLRQFF
NA	TRBJ2-1	TRBD2	TRBV7-8	TGTGCCAGCAGCTTATCTAGCGGGAGCTCCTACAATGAGCAGTTCTTC	CASSLSSGSSYNEQFF
NA	TRBJ2-1	TRBD2	TRBV27	TGTGCCAGCAGTTTATCGACTAGCGGGAGCTCTCGTAATGAGCAGTTCTTC	CASSLSTSGSSRNEQFF
few	TRBJ1-1	NA	TRBV19	TGTGCCAGTAGTATGGGGGACACGGGGAACACTGAAGCTTTCTTT	CASSMGDTGNTEAFF
NA	TRBJ1-1	TRBD1	TRBV28	TGTGCCAGCAGTTTAATTACAGGGGGCTCTATCACTGAAGCTTTCTTT	CASSLITGGSITEAFF
NA	TRBJ2-1	NA	TRBV10-3	TGTGCCATCAGTGATGGCGGGATGGCTGGCGATGAGCAGTTCTTC	CAISDGGMAGDEQFF
NA	TRBJ2-7	NA	TRBV6-5	TGTGCCAGCAGTAGGAGGACTCCAGCCTACGAGCAGTACTTC	CASSRRTPAYEQYF
once	TRBJ2-1	NA	TRBV7-3	TGTGCCAGCAGCTTCTCTCTCCCCGGAGTCAATGAGCAGTTCTTC	CASSFSLPGVNEQFF
NA	TRBJ1-2	NA	TRBV30	TGTGCCTGGAGTGCAAGGGGGAACTATGGCTACACCTTC	CAWSARGNYGYTF
once	TRBJ1-1	NA	TRBV7-2	TGTGCCAGCAGCAACAGTGTGAGCACTGAAGCTTTCTTT	CASSNSVSTEAFF
NA	TRBJ2-7	NA	TRBV4-3	TGCGCCAGCAGCCAAGTTCAGGGTGGCTACGAGCAGTACTTC	CASSQVQGGYEQYF
NA	TRBJ2-7	TRBD2	TRBV6-5	TGTGCCAGCAGTTACGGTACGGGAGGGCCGGGGGAGCAGTACTTC	CASSYGTGGPGEQYF
NA	TRBJ2-5	NA	TRBV11-3	TGTGCCACCCTAGACAGGACGAGGGAGACCCAGTACTTC	CATLDRTRETQYF
NA	TRBJ1-2	TRBD1	TRBV27	TGTGCCAGCAGTGTGACAGGGGGCTATGGCTACACCTTC	CASSVTGGYGYTF
NA	TRBJ2-1	TRBD2	TRBV5-6	TGTGCCAGCAGCTCCGTGGGGAGCGGGGAGAGGGGTGAGCAGTTCTTC	CASSSVGSGERGEQFF
NA	TRBJ2-5	TRBD1	TRBV4-1	TGCGCCAGCAGCCAAGATGGGACAGGGGGAGAGACCCAGTACTTC	CASSQDGTGGETQYF
NA	TRBJ2-3	TRBD1	TRBV19	TGTGCCAGTAGTATAGACGGGGACAGGGGAGTAACAGATACGCAGTATTTT	CASSIDGDRGVTDTQYF
NA	TRBJ2-1	NA	TRBV5-8	TGTGCCAGCAGCTTGGTTGAGGGTCTGAAAAACAATGAGCAGTTCTTC	CASSLVEGLKNNEQFF
few	TRBJ1-2	TRBD1	TRBV4-3	TGCGCCAGCAGCCAAGGGGACAGGGAAAACTATGGCTACACCTTC	CASSQGDRENYGYTF